The 25 T cell receptor beta chains presented below share a single source sample, sequenced in a study of cytomegalovirus exposure and HLA in healthy donors. Primers for the PCR totalled 60 Vbeta and 13 Jbeta. TCRdb's copy holds only in-frame clones and misses some; the assay was immunoSEQ multiplex PCR. Counted here are about 150,000 clones, about four fifths occurring once; the ten biggest clones make up about 6.7%. Source material: PBMCs. Receptor source: a man aged 50 or older in good health and CMV-seropositive.

The chain recombines TRBV28 with TRBJ1-6, with 8 nucleotides matching TRBD1. J gave up 6 bases and V 8 bases, and 9 bases lay outside the gene matches. The CDR3 is 15 residues long. CDR1 is MDHEN and CDR2 is SYDVKM in the germline V gene. CDR3 region: CASLRGRFFNSPLHF. The CDR3 nucleotides are TGTGCCAGCCTCAGGGGGCGGTTTTTTAATTCACCCCTCCACTTT.

The chain couples TRBV7-2 to TRBJ2-1; TRBD2 matches 9 bases. CDR3 length: 13 amino acids. CDR1 is SGHTA, CDR2 FQGNSA, per germline. The V segment lost 5 bases and the J segment 10 bases; nucleotides outside the gene matches: 6. This CDR3 reads CASSDSGREEQFF. In DNA form, the CDR3 reads TGTGCCAGCAGCGATAGCGGGAGAGAAGAGCAGTTCTTC.

This chain connects TRBV6-4 to TRBJ2-1; 10 bases map to TRBD1. Per the germline V gene, CDR1 is MRHNA and CDR2 is SNTAGT. The CDR3 has 18 residues. Trimming removed 0 bases from V and 1 base from J; junction bases left unmatched: 6. The DNA for the CDR3 is TGTGCCAGCAGTGACTCGGGGGGACAGGGGAGATCCTACAATGAGCAGTTCTTC. Translated: CASSDSGGQGRSYNEQFF.

J is TRBJ2-7 and V is TRBV6-1, with 7 bases identical to TRBD1. The CDR3 consists of 13 residues. Germline CDR1 MNHNS, CDR2 SASEGT. V gave up 6 bases and J gave up 2 bases; unmatched junction bases: 4. The CDR3 DNA reads TGTGCCAGCAGCCGGGACAGACCCTACGAGCAGTACTTC. Its translation is CASSRDRPYEQYF.

The chain employs TRBV7-9 and TRBJ2-7; 10 bases line up with TRBD1. The CDR3 is 16 residues long. Germline V gene data show CDR1 as SEHNR and CDR2 as FQNEAQ (reference sequence). The trim removed 5 bases at V and 1 base at J, leaving 8 bases unmatched. CDR3 in amino acids: CASSTGQGGLSYEQYF. In DNA form, the CDR3 reads TGTGCCAGCAGCACAGGACAGGGGGGCCTATCCTACGAGCAGTACTTC. Combining the CDR3 with reference TRBV7-9 and TRBJ2-7 gives the whole variable domain DTGVSQNPRHKITKRGQNVTFRCDPISEHNRLYWYRQTLGQGPEFLTYFQNEAQLEKSRLLSDRFSAERPKGSFSTLEIQRTEQGDSAMYLCASSTGQGGLSYEQYFGPGTRLTVT.

The chain links TRBV7-2 to TRBJ2-1; no clear D. CDR3 size: 13 residues. Trimming took 4 bases from V and 2 from J, leaving 6 bases between them. Germline lookup yields CDR1 SGHTA and CDR2 FQGNSA. CDR3 protein: CASSSGTYNEQFF. CDR3 nucleotide sequence: TGTGCCAGCAGCTCAGGAACCTACAATGAGCAGTTCTTC.

V is TRBV5-1 and J is TRBJ2-7; weak D call: TRBD1 (6 bases). V lost 3 bases and J lost 0, with 10 bases in between. The germline CDR1 and CDR2 sequences are SGHRS and YFSETQ. The CDR3 is 14 amino acids. For the CDR3, the DNA is TGCGCCAGCAGCTGGACAGAGAGCTCCTACGAGCAGTACTTC. This sequence encodes CASSWTESSYEQYF.

On this clone itself: The junction and the germline gene differ at one end; a read error may be behind it. The chain uses TRBV7-9 and TRBJ2-1; no clear D. CDR1 and CDR2 from the germline V gene are SEHNR and FQNEAQ (reference sequence). CDR3 length: 14 amino acids. The CDR3 protein is CSSSLPGPLNEQFF. The CDR3 nucleotides are TGTTCCAGCAGCTTACCTGGGCCTCTCAATGAGCAGTTCTTC.

This sequence joins TRBV11-2 and TRBJ2-7; D is perhaps TRBD1 (5 bases). V was clipped by 2 bases and J by 6 bases, with 11 bases between them. Germline assignment: CDR1 SGHAT and CDR2 FQNNGV. This CDR3 has 13 residues. Here the CDR3 reads CASSLTGPREQYF. The CDR3, as DNA: TGTGCCAGCAGCTTAACAGGCCCCCGCGAGCAGTACTTC.

The rearrangement uses TRBV6-6 and TRBJ2-7; 13 nucleotides match TRBD2. The J segment lost 3 bases and the V segment lost 6 bases, leaving 5 bases of the junction unmatched. This CDR3 has 15 amino acids. Germline V gives CDR1 MNHNY, CDR2 SVGAGI (reference sequence). The CDR3, as DNA: TGTGCCAGCAGGGGAGGACTAGCGGGAGTCTACGAGCAGTACTTC. It translates to CASRGGLAGVYEQYF.

This clone was observed a single time. This chain connects TRBV6-5 to TRBJ2-3; 8 bases fit TRBD2. V trimming: 8 bases; J trimming: 4 bases; junction bases outside the gene matches: 8. CDR3 size: 14 residues. Germline V gene sequence: CDR1 MNHEY, CDR2 SVGAGI. As DNA, the CDR3 is TGTGCCAGCTCCAGCGGGAGAGGATCAGATACGCAGTATTTT. As protein: CASSSGRGSDTQYF.

Comment on this clone: Germline and junction disagree at one end, which may indicate a read error. V and J are TRBV7-9 and TRBJ2-5; the match to TRBD1 covers 7 bases. Germline CDR1 and CDR2: SEHNR and FQNEAQ (reference sequence). CDR3 length: 17 amino acids. CDR3 bases: TGTTCCAGCAGCCCCCCGTTCGGAAGACAGGGCCAAGAGACCCAGTACTTC. This gives the protein CSSSPPFGRQGQETQYF.

This chain joins TRBV9 and TRBJ2-2; D gene unclear. This CDR3 spans 12 amino acids. Trimming removed 0 bases from V and 5 bases from J, with 2 bases in between. Germline values: CDR1 SGDLS, CDR2 YYNGEE. CDR3 coding DNA: TGTGCCAGCAGCGTAGCTACCGGGGAGCTGTTTTTT. This codes for CASSVATGELFF.

The chain recombines TRBV7-9 with TRBJ1-4; no definite D call. CDR3 length: 16 amino acids. Trimming removed 3 bases from V and 0 bases from J, with 11 bases in between. Per germline, CDR1 SEHNR and CDR2 FQNEAQ (reference sequence). Here the CDR3 reads CASSFGQATTNEKLFF. The CDR3 region has the DNA TGTGCCAGCAGCTTCGGTCAAGCAACAACTAATGAAAAACTGTTTTTT.

The chain employs TRBV2 and TRBJ1-4, with 8 nucleotides matching TRBD1. The J segment lost 10 bases and the V segment lost 7 bases, leaving 11 bases of the junction unmatched. Germline-derived CDR1 and CDR2 are SNHLY and FYNNEI. The CDR3 is 14 residues long. CDR3 DNA sequence: TGTGCCAGCACATCTGGACAGGGTATGAGAAAACTGTTTTTT. This codes for CASTSGQGMRKLFF.

The chain uses TRBV19 and TRBJ2-7; TRBD2 matches at 9 bases. The V gene's germline CDR1 is LNHDA and CDR2 SQIVND (reference sequence). CDR3 size: 16 residues. After removal of 1 base from V and 3 bases from J, the junction contained 7 bases not matched to a gene. CDR3 nucleotide sequence: TGTGCCAGTAGTATAGCAAGTAGCGGGGGCCACTACGAGCAGTACTTC. Its protein product is CASSIASSGGHYEQYF.

This clone appeared a few times. The rearrangement joins TRBV5-1 to TRBJ2-3, with D possibly TRBD1 on 6 matching bases. CDR1 and CDR2 from the germline V gene are SGHRS and YFSETQ. CDR3 length: 14 amino acids. Between the trimmed V and J ends, which lost 4 bases and 0 bases, there was a span of 9 bases. CDR3 amino acids: CASSATGSTDTQYF. CDR3 in DNA: TGCGCCAGCAGCGCGACAGGCAGCACAGATACGCAGTATTTT. The whole variable domain, filled in from reference TRBV5-1 and TRBJ2-3, reads KAGVTQTPRYLIKTRGQQVTLSCSPISGHRSVSWYQQTPGQGLQFLFEYFSETQRNKGNFPGRFSGRQFSNSRSEMNVSTLELGDSALYLCASSATGSTDTQYFGPGTRLTVL.

Only a few counts were recorded for this clone. The chain joins TRBV30 to TRBJ2-7; D is possibly TRBD2 (6 bases). V lost 7 bases, J lost 7 bases, and 20 bases lay in between. Germline CDR1 is GTSNPN and CDR2 is SVGIG (reference sequence). This CDR3 has 13 amino acids. The CDR3: CALKRDSLLEQYF. CDR3 nucleotides: TGTGCCTTGAAACGGGACTCCCTCCTAGAGCAGTACTTC.

The chain couples TRBV11-2 to TRBJ1-1, with D possibly matching TRBD1 (6 bases). The V end lost 10 bases, the J end lost 5 bases, and 14 bases lay between the germline ends. CDR3 length: 12 amino acids. CDR1 and CDR2 (germline): SGHAT, FQNNGV. The CDR3 DNA is TGTGCCACGGGGGGAGGGGGGACTGAAGCTTTCTTT. It translates to CATGGGGTEAFF.

V and J are TRBV6-1 and TRBJ1-1; maybe TRBD1 (6 bases). Per germline, CDR1 MNHNS and CDR2 SASEGT. This CDR3 has 13 amino acids. The ends were cut back, 6 bases at V and 5 bases at J, with 13 bases in the middle. DNA of the CDR3: TGTGCCAGCAGCCCAGGGGTAAGGACTGAAGCTTTCTTT. As protein: CASSPGVRTEAFF.

A few counts support this clone. The V call is TRBV5-6, the J call TRBJ2-7, with unresolved D. Trimming removed 5 bases at V and 2 bases at J, with 11 bases between. From germline, CDR1 is SGHDT and CDR2 YYEEEE. The CDR3 is 13 residues long. The CDR3 coding sequence is TGTGCCAGCAGTTTCACAGTAGCCTACGAGCAGTACTTC. The encoded protein is CASSFTVAYEQYF.

Points on this clone: The junction departs from the called germline gene at one end, perhaps through a read error. The chain is built from TRBV7-7 and TRBJ2-5; 11 bases match TRBD2. The CDR3 consists of 14 residues. The V gene's germline CDR1 is SSHAT and CDR2 FNYEAQ (reference sequence). The chain's CDR3 is CASSLAGGGETQYF. For the CDR3, the DNA is TGTGCTAGCAGCTTAGCGGGAGGGGGAGAGACCCAGTACTTC.

J is TRBJ2-7 and V is TRBV11-2; 12 bases are shared with TRBD1. The CDR3 extends over 14 amino acids. With 6 bases clipped from V and 5 bases from J, the junction kept 5 bases outside the gene matches. Germline CDR1 SGHAT, CDR2 FQNNGV. The CDR3 region has the DNA TGTGCCAGCAGTTGGGACAGGGGGCTCAACGAGCAGTACTTC. It yields the protein CASSWDRGLNEQYF. The full variable domain, completed using reference TRBV11-2 and TRBJ2-7, is EAGVAQSPRYKIIEKRQSVAFWCNPISGHATLYWYQQILGQGPKLLIQFQNNGVVDDSQLPKDRFSAERLKGVDSTLKIQPAKLEDSAVYLCASSWDRGLNEQYFGPGTRLTVT.

The gene calls are TRBV5-1 and TRBJ2-5; D is possibly TRBD1 (6 bases). Germline CDR1 SGHRS, CDR2 YFSETQ. The CDR3 runs to 13 residues. Trimming removed 4 bases from V and 5 bases from J, with 12 bases in between. The CDR3 region is CASSAYRVETQYF. CDR3 coding DNA: TGCGCCAGCAGCGCCTACAGGGTTGAGACCCAGTACTTC. Supplemented by reference TRBV5-1 and TRBJ2-5, the full variable domain reads KAGVTQTPRYLIKTRGQQVTLSCSPISGHRSVSWYQQTPGQGLQFLFEYFSETQRNKGNFPGRFSGRQFSNSRSEMNVSTLELGDSALYLCASSAYRVETQYFGPGTRLLVL.

This chain joins TRBV6-1 and TRBJ2-5, with D uncertain. The better agreement between TRBJ2-7 and the DNA end casts doubt on the J call. The CDR3 is 11 amino acids. The germline CDR1 and CDR2 sequences are MNHNS and SASEGT. The CDR3 coding sequence is TGTGCCAGCAGCCGTGCCTACGAGCAGTACTTC. This encodes CASSRAYEQYF.